The following is a T cell receptor (beta chain) sequence with its context. The data originate from a study of cytomegalovirus exposure and HLA in healthy donors. Germline CDR1 MNHEY, CDR2 SMNVEV (reference sequence). The ends were cut back, 8 bases at V and 3 bases at J, with 8 bases in the middle. This CDR3 is 11 amino acids long. The PCR was carried out with 60 Vbeta primers and 13 Jbeta primers. TCRdb's table, derived via immunoSEQ multiplex PCR, lists solely in-frame clones and lacks some. The sample records around 230,000 clones, around 80% being singletons. V gene TRBV27 combines with J gene TRBJ2-7, with a weak D call TRBD1 (5 bases). Sequencing was done on a sample of PBMCs. This TCR was recovered from a boy aged 10-17 years in good health and CMV-seronegative. Written as DNA, the CDR3 is TGTGCCAGCGGGGCTAACTACGAGCAGTACTTC. Its protein product is CASGANYEQYF.